This T cell receptor beta chain was captured by sequencing in a study of shared clonotypes between healthy human individuals. The germline CDR1 and CDR2 sequences are GTSNPN and SVGIG (reference sequence). CDR3 length: 14 residues. Trimming cost V 8 bases and J 0 bases, with 14 bases left between them. Every subset's genomic DNA went evenly onto several immunoSEQ plates. Method: immunoSEQ multiplex PCR; TCRdb's copy keeps in-frame clones and lacks some. This sample has over a million clones, with about 75% found just once. This clone has only a few counts. The clonotype originates from a man aged 18-30 years in good health. The sample taken for sequencing was memory CD4+ T cells sorted from blood. Subset meaning: CD45RA-negative fraction. The chain links TRBV30 to TRBJ1-3, with D unresolved. CDR3 DNA sequence: TGTGCCCTAGAACCCCACTCCTCTGGAAACACCATATATTTT. This sequence encodes CALEPHSSGNTIYF. The full variable domain, with the rest looked up from reference TRBV30 and TRBJ1-3, is SQTIHQWPATLVQPVGSPLSLECTVEGTSNPNLYWYRQAAGRGLQLLFYSVGIGQISSEVPQNLSASRPQDRQFILSSKKLLLSDSGFYLCALEPHSSGNTIYFGEGSWLTVV.